The 28 T cell receptor beta chains reported below all come from one sample, sequenced in a study of OX40 agonist ivuxolimab in advanced cancers. Clones were read by immunoSEQ multiplex PCR, and TCRdb kept only the in-frame ones, dropping some. The table lists roughly 60,000 clones, roughly 89% of them singletons. The sequencing here drew on CD4+ or CD8+ T cells sorted from blood, taken in a trial of the OX40 agonist ivuxolimab. The receptor source for this set is an adult with an advanced solid tumor such as melanoma, head and neck, liver or kidney cancer.

The chain recombines TRBV5-4 with TRBJ2-7, with 8 bases matching TRBD1. V lost 6 bases to trimming and J lost 5 bases; unmatched junction nucleotides: 10. The germline V gene has CDR1 SGHNT and CDR2 YYREEE (reference sequence). The length of the CDR3 is 14 residues. For the CDR3, the DNA is TGTGCCAGCACCGGGCAGGGGGCTTTCCACGAGCAGTACTTC. Protein sequence: CASTGQGAFHEQYF.

The V call is TRBV5-4, the J call TRBJ2-1, with 11 bases lining up with TRBD1. The CDR3 is made up of 15 amino acids. Germline CDR1 SGHNT, CDR2 YYREEE (reference sequence). J lost 5 bases, V lost 4 bases, and 5 bases had no gene match. CDR3 loop: CASSPPGQGDNEQFF. The CDR3 DNA is TGTGCCAGCAGCCCCCCGGGACAGGGGGACAATGAGCAGTTCTTC.

The rearrangement uses TRBV6-1 and TRBJ2-3; maybe TRBD1 (6 bases). Trimming left V 0 bases short and J 7 bases short, with 14 bases between. CDR1 and CDR2 (germline): MNHNS, SASEGT. The CDR3 is 15 amino acids. CDR3 bases: TGTGCCAGCAGTGAAGCGGCCCACAGGGCCCATACGCAGTATTTT. It specifies CASSEAAHRAHTQYF.

The chain joins TRBV30 to TRBJ2-1, with TRBD2 matching 7 bases. The CDR3 has 14 amino acids. Germline-derived CDR1 and CDR2 are GTSNPN and SVGIG (reference sequence). Unmatched junction bases numbered 6, after V lost 0 bases and J lost 7 bases. The CDR3 nucleotides are TGTGCCTGGAGTGTACCTTCCGGGGGGAATGAGCAGTTCTTC. It yields the protein CAWSVPSGGNEQFF.

Notes on this clone: One end of the junction varies from germline; a read error may be responsible. V and J are TRBV18 and TRBJ1-3; a weak D match, TRBD1 (6 bases). Germline loops: CDR1 KGHSH, CDR2 LQKENI. The CDR3 totals 11 residues. The CDR3 is CASSQSGTTHF. CDR3 DNA sequence: TGTGCCAGCTCACAATCCGGGACAACGCATTTT.

This rearrangement joins TRBV29-1 to TRBJ1-1; perhaps TRBD1 as D (5 bases). The CDR3 is 14 residues long. Per the germline V gene, CDR1 is SQVTM and CDR2 is ANQGSEA. Trimming took 5 bases from V and 6 from J, leaving 19 bases between them. This chain's CDR3 is CSVPGQGLKAEAFF. CDR3 DNA: TGCAGCGTTCCCGGGCAGGGTCTAAAGGCTGAAGCTTTCTTT.

The chain couples TRBV29-1 to TRBJ2-7; D gene unclear. Between the trimmed V and J ends, which lost 3 bases and 6 bases, there was a span of 3 bases. The CDR3 consists of 9 residues. Germline loops: CDR1 SQVTM, CDR2 ANQGSEA. CDR3 amino acids: CSVECEQYF. CDR3 nucleotide sequence: TGCAGCGTTGAGTGCGAGCAGTACTTC.

The chain couples TRBV10-1 to TRBJ2-3; D unclear. Germline CDR1 is WNHNN and CDR2 is SYGVQD (reference sequence). The CDR3 spans 12 residues. Trimming removed 3 bases from V and 8 bases from J, with 9 bases in between. As DNA, the CDR3 is TGCGCCAGCAGTGATTCCCCCCTTACGCAGTATTTT. The encoded protein is CASSDSPLTQYF.

Concerning this clone: This sample also contains other DNA sequences that code for the same CDR3. The chain carries TRBV19 and TRBJ1-1; D unresolved. The CDR3 contains 11 residues. The ends were cut back, 2 bases at V and 8 bases at J, with 6 bases in the middle. Germline-derived CDR1 and CDR2 are LNHDA and SQIVND (reference sequence). CDR3 residues: CASSIWTEAFF. In nucleotides, the CDR3 is TGTGCCAGTAGTATATGGACCGAAGCTTTCTTT.

The V gene is TRBV28, the J gene TRBJ1-4; 9 bases agree with TRBD1. The ends lost 2 bases at V and 6 bases at J; junction bases unmatched: 4. Germline CDR1 MDHEN, CDR2 SYDVKM. The CDR3 runs to 15 residues. Here the CDR3 reads CASSLNRGRHEKLFF. CDR3 bases: TGTGCCAGCAGTTTAAACAGGGGGCGGCATGAAAAACTGTTTTTT.

The V gene is TRBV7-2, the J gene TRBJ2-7, with D possibly being TRBD1 (5 bases). The V gene's germline CDR1 is SGHTA and CDR2 FQGNSA. The CDR3 has 13 amino acids. V was pared by 4 bases and J by 6 bases, with 13 bases between. CDR3 in amino acids: CASSSPKGLEQYF. The CDR3 nucleotides are TGTGCCAGCAGCTCGCCAAAGGGGCTCGAGCAGTACTTC.

In its sample, this clone was seen a few times. This chain uses TRBV7-2 with TRBJ2-7, with D possibly being TRBD2 (6 bases). CDR1 is SGHTA and CDR2 is FQGNSA in the germline V gene. The ends were cut back, 5 bases at V and 3 bases at J, with 17 bases in the middle. This CDR3 is built from 15 residues. The CDR3: CASSTTRTGRYEQYF. The CDR3 nucleotides read TGTGCCAGCAGCACGACTAGGACTGGCCGCTACGAGCAGTACTTC.

The chain employs TRBV30 and TRBJ2-3, with 10 bases fitting TRBD2. The V gene end was trimmed by 0 bases and the J gene end by 5 bases; junction bases not matched to a gene: 11. The length of the CDR3 is 17 residues. CDR1 GTSNPN and CDR2 SVGIG come from the germline V gene (reference sequence). The CDR3 DNA reads as TGTGCCTGGAGTGTACAGAGTAGTAGCGGGAGGAAAGATACGCAGTATTTT. Its translation is CAWSVQSSSGRKDTQYF. Using reference TRBV30 and TRBJ2-3 for the parts outside the CDR3, the full variable domain is SQTIHQWPATLVQPVGSPLSLECTVEGTSNPNLYWYRQAAGRGLQLLFYSVGIGQISSEVPQNLSASRPQDRQFILSSKKLLLSDSGFYLCAWSVQSSSGRKDTQYFGPGTRLTVL.

This clone turned up a few times. This chain connects TRBV2 to TRBJ2-1, with 9 bases matching TRBD1. The CDR3 is 12 residues long. Trimming took 6 bases from V and 12 from J; bases not matched to a gene: 6. Per germline, CDR1 SNHLY and CDR2 FYNNEI. CDR3: CASRPWTGVQFF. The CDR3 bases are TGTGCCAGCAGGCCCTGGACAGGGGTGCAGTTCTTC.

This chain joins TRBV9 and TRBJ2-5, with a weak D call TRBD1 (6 bases). The tail of the sequence fits TRBJ2-7 better, so the J call may be wrong. Germline lookup yields CDR1 SGDLS and CDR2 YYNGEE. The CDR3 spans 14 residues. For the CDR3, the DNA is TGTGCCAGCAGCGTAAGCCAGGGGCCCTACGAGCAGTACTTC. This gives the protein CASSVSQGPYEQYF.

V is TRBV6-6 and J is TRBJ1-2; 8 bases fit TRBD1. Germline CDR1 MNHNY, CDR2 SVGAGI (reference sequence). This CDR3 is 14 amino acids long. The V segment lost 5 bases and the J segment 6 bases; nucleotides outside the gene matches: 8. CDR3 in DNA: TGTGCCAGCAGTCACACGACAGGGGAGAATGGCTACACCTTC. Its translation: CASSHTTGENGYTF.

This clone has more than one count but fewer than ten. The chain has TRBV11-2 and TRBJ1-1; 8 bases agree with TRBD1. Trimming took 6 bases from V and 4 from J; bases not matched to a gene: 10. The germline gives CDR1 SGHAT, CDR2 FQNNGV. The CDR3 consists of 15 residues. For the CDR3, the DNA is TGTGCCAGCAGACCCTTAAGGACAGGGACCACTGAAGCTTTCTTT. This sequence encodes CASRPLRTGTTEAFF.

The chain joins TRBV28 to TRBJ2-7, with D tentatively TRBD1 or TRBD2 (5 bases each). The CDR3 sequence is 19 residues long. Germline V CDR1 and CDR2: MDHEN, SYDVKM. V was cut by 4 bases and J by 3 bases, with 28 bases left in between. The CDR3 nucleotides read TGTGCCAGCAGTTCAACTACCCTTGGGGTTTGGGGCGGGTACTACGAGCAGTACTTC. Its protein is CASSSTTLGVWGGYYEQYF.

V is TRBV7-2 and J is TRBJ2-1, with D perhaps assigned TRBD1 or TRBD2 (6 bases each). Trimming shortened V by 4 bases and J by 3 bases, and 16 bases separated the two germline ends. Germline loops: CDR1 SGHTA, CDR2 FQGNSA. This CDR3 has 16 amino acids. Here the CDR3 DNA reads TGTGCCAGCAGCTCCTGGGGGGCGGGATACTACAATGAGCAGTTCTTC. Its translation is CASSSWGAGYYNEQFF.

To note about this clone: The same CDR3 arises from other DNA sequences in this sample as well. V and J are TRBV6-5 and TRBJ1-1; D is perhaps TRBD1 (5 bases). Trimming took off 5 bases at V and 1 base at J, with 8 bases between the two ends. The CDR3 contains 13 residues. CDR1 is MNHEY and CDR2 is SVGAGI in the germline V gene. CDR3 sequence (DNA): TGTGCCAGCAGTCGGGGGGGGAACACTGAAGCTTTCTTT. It is translated as CASSRGGNTEAFF.

The chain has TRBV6-5 and TRBJ2-7; D perhaps matches TRBD2 (6 bases). V gave up 2 bases and J gave up 0 bases, with 8 bases separating them. The CDR3 sequence is 14 residues long. Germline lookup yields CDR1 MNHEY and CDR2 SVGAGI. The chain's CDR3 is CASSYRDSSYEQYF. The CDR3 DNA reads TGTGCCAGCAGTTACCGGGACTCCTCCTACGAGCAGTACTTC.

This rearrangement joins TRBV5-4 to TRBJ2-3, with 10 bases fitting TRBD2. CDR3 size: 15 residues. CDR1 is SGHNT and CDR2 is YYREEE in the germline V gene (reference sequence). V shed 5 bases and J 2 bases; nucleotides not matched to a gene: 5. CDR3 nucleotides: TGTGCCAGCAGGGAGGGACTAGCGAACACAGATACGCAGTATTTT. It is translated as CASREGLANTDTQYF. The full variable domain, completed using reference TRBV5-4 and TRBJ2-3, is ETGVTQSPTHLIKTRGQQVTLRCSSQSGHNTVSWYQQALGQGPQFIFQYYREEENGRGNFPPRFSGLQFPNYSSELNVNALELDDSALYLCASREGLANTDTQYFGPGTRLTVL.

V is TRBV5-1 and J is TRBJ2-3; 8 bases are a match to TRBD1. Trimming removed 4 bases from V and 8 bases from J; junction bases left unmatched: 15. CDR1 is SGHRS, CDR2 YFSETQ, per germline. CDR3 length equals 16 residues. DNA for the CDR3: TGCGCCAGCAGCCAGAGGTGGGACAGGACACAGGGTACGCAGTATTTT. Protein: CASSQRWDRTQGTQYF.

V is TRBV15 and J is TRBJ2-7, with 8 bases matching TRBD1. V gave up 4 bases and J gave up 0 bases; unmatched junction bases: 5. Germline V lookup: CDR1 LNHNV, CDR2 YYDKDF (reference sequence). The CDR3 sequence is 15 residues long. CDR3 protein: CATSTGDRGSYEQYF. The CDR3 coding sequence is TGTGCCACCAGCACGGGTGACAGGGGCTCCTACGAGCAGTACTTC.

V usage is TRBV28 and J usage is TRBJ2-7; the D is unclear. The germline V and J ends were trimmed by 8 bases and 5 bases, with 16 bases remaining between them. In germline, CDR1 is MDHEN, CDR2 SYDVKM. The CDR3 sequence is 13 residues long. The DNA of the CDR3 is TGTGCCAGCCGCGAGGTTCAGTTCAACGAGCAGTACTTC. This encodes CASREVQFNEQYF.

This clone was recorded a few times. The genes are TRBV2 and TRBJ1-2; D is unclear. This CDR3 region has 14 residues. Trimming left V 0 bases short and J 10 bases short, with 15 bases between. Germline CDR1 reads SNHLY; CDR2 reads FYNNEI. The CDR3 sequence: CASSEARSEGPYTF. For the CDR3, the DNA is TGTGCCAGCAGTGAAGCGAGGTCGGAGGGCCCCTACACCTTC.

This clone was counted once. The chain links TRBV10-3 to TRBJ2-7, with TRBD2 identical over 7 bases. Trimming took 8 bases from V and 0 from J; bases not matched to a gene: 4. This CDR3 has 13 residues. From germline, CDR1 is ENHRY and CDR2 SYGVKD. CDR3 nucleotides: TGTGCCATCGGGACTAACCCCTCCTACGAGCAGTACTTC. Translating it yields CAIGTNPSYEQYF.

The genes are TRBV18 and TRBJ1-5; no definite D call. The CDR3 has 16 residues. V lost 2 bases and J lost 0, with 11 bases in between. Germline V gene lookup returns CDR1 KGHSH and CDR2 LQKENI. This CDR3 is CASSPNPVASNQPQHF. DNA of the CDR3: TGTGCCAGCTCACCAAATCCCGTGGCTAGCAATCAGCCCCAGCATTTT.